The clone carrying this TCR beta chain was recorded many times. Trimming shortened V by 5 bases and J by 7 bases, and 15 bases separated the two germline ends. The CDR3 is 13 residues long. Germline CDR1 SGHRS, CDR2 YFSETQ. The data stem from a study of blood T cells in healthy people across ages. Sample-barcoded 5' priming and a J-beta primer mix drove a second PCR of about 6 to 11 cycles. Using its own MiXCR run on the 5' RACE reads, TCRdb lists one record per CDR3 protein. This sample carries about 640,000 distinct CDR3 sequences, less than 35% of them seen once, and the ten largest clones take around 16%.

The sequenced sample was blood. The chain employs TRBV5-1 and TRBJ1-2; D gene uncertain. This TCR derives from a woman over 75 in good health. This CDR3 is CASSFAGETGYTF. As DNA, the CDR3 is TGCGCCAGCAGTTTTGCCGGGGAGACTGGCTACACCTTC.